This T cell receptor (beta chain) was retrieved from a study of blood T cell repertoires in COVID-19. Study-level background: Whether acute or convalescent, the COVID-19 samples came from the United States, Italy and Spain. In each case, the material was cDNA or gDNA derived from T cells, B-cell-depleted T cells, or PBMCs.

Details on this clone: The sample carries other DNA sequences with the same CDR3.

The data were produced by immunoSEQ multiplex PCR, yet TCRdb's version contains in-frame clones alone and is incomplete. The table includes hundreds of thousands of clones, roughly 76% detected once. Per the germline V gene, CDR1 is MDHEN and CDR2 is SYDVKM. Trimming stripped 6 bases from V and 1 base from J, with 10 bases between. The CDR3 consists of 13 residues. This chain connects TRBV28 to TRBJ2-7; tentative D call: TRBD2 (5 bases). This clonotype was obtained from a woman of 80 years or more with COVID-19, enrolled during active disease. Input material: peripheral blood. The CDR3 DNA is TGTGCCAGCAGCCCCGGGGTTTCCTACGAGCAGTACTTC. Its translation is CASSPGVSYEQYF.